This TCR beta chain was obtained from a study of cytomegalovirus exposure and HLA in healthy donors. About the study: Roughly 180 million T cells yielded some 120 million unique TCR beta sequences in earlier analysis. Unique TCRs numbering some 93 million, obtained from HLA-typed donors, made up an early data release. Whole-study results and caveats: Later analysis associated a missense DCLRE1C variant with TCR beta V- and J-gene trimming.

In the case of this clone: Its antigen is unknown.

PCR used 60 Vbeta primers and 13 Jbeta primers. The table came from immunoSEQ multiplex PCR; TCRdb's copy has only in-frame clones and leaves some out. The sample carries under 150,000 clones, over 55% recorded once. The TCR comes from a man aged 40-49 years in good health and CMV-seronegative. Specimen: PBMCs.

This CDR3 is CASSFSREKHF. CDR3 DNA sequence: TGTGCCAGCAGTTTTTCCCGGGAAAAGCATTTT. This chain joins TRBV28 and TRBJ1-5; D not certain. The ends were cut back, 3 bases at V and 14 bases at J, with 11 bases in the middle. This CDR3 has 11 amino acids. Germline CDR1 and CDR2: MDHEN and SYDVKM.